This T cell receptor beta chain was captured by sequencing in a study of T cell responses to AZD1222 COVID-19 vaccine. Sequenced by immunoSEQ multiplex PCR; TCRdb stores in-frame clones only, minus some. The data contain fewer than 90,000 clones, approximately 89% of them singletons. This clone was observed a few times. V lost 5 bases to trimming and J lost 0 bases; unmatched junction nucleotides: 6. The CDR3 spans 16 residues. The V gene's germline CDR1 is SGHAT and CDR2 FQDESV (reference sequence). The sequence was collected from an adult who received the AZD1222 COVID-19 vaccine. The rearrangement links TRBV11-1 to TRBJ2-1, with 8 bases identical to TRBD1. Sequencing was performed on peripheral blood, taken 28 days after the second AZD1222 dose. The CDR3 loop reads CASSPWTGSSYNEQFF. The CDR3 region has the DNA TGTGCCAGCAGCCCCTGGACAGGGAGCTCCTACAATGAGCAGTTCTTC. Combining the CDR3 with reference TRBV11-1 and TRBJ2-1 gives the whole variable domain EAEVAQSPRYKITEKSQAVAFWCDPISGHATLYWYRQILGQGPELLVQFQDESVVDDSQLPKDRFSAERLKGVDSTLKIQPAELGDSAMYLCASSPWTGSSYNEQFFGPGTRLTVL.